These 12 T cell receptor beta chains were all obtained from the same sample, sequenced in a study of blood T cells in healthy people across ages. Through a sample-barcoded 5' primer and a J-beta primer mix, a second PCR was run for about 6 to 11 cycles. From the 5' RACE reads, TCRdb called clonotypes with MiXCR, one entry per CDR3 protein. The sample lists about 780,000 distinct CDR3 sequences, about half occurring once. Specimen: blood. Source of these receptors: a man of 80 years or more in good health.

The genes are TRBV4-2 and TRBJ1-3; no definite D call. This CDR3 is 15 amino acids long. CDR1 is LGHNA and CDR2 is YNFKEQ in the germline V gene. With 0 bases removed from V and 2 bases from J, the gap between germline ends came to 8 bases. This CDR3 is CASSQDPGPGNTIYF. CDR3 bases: TGTGCCAGCAGCCAAGACCCAGGTCCTGGAAACACCATATATTTT.

V is TRBV12-3 or TRBV12-4 and J is TRBJ1-1; possibly TRBD1 for D (6 bases). This CDR3 has 15 amino acids. Trimming cost V 5 bases and J 4 bases, with 17 bases left between them. The CDR3 protein is CASSAVKGGGTEAFF. As DNA, the CDR3 is TGTGCCAGCAGTGCCGTCAAGGGGGGAGGCACTGAAGCTTTCTTT.

This clonotype was observed at least ten times. V and J are TRBV5-1 and TRBJ2-5; 7 bases map to TRBD2. CDR1 SGHRS and CDR2 YFSETQ come from the germline V gene. V lost 6 bases and J lost 1; bases outside the gene matches: 6. This CDR3 has 14 amino acids. The CDR3 here is CASTLSGGQETQYF. The CDR3, as DNA: TGCGCCAGCACCCTCTCGGGGGGCCAAGAGACCCAGTACTTC.

CDR3 amino acids: CASSQYHLAGRGTSTDTQYF. In DNA, the CDR3 is TGTGCCAGCAGCCAATACCACCTAGCGGGGAGGGGTACTAGCACAGATACGCAGTATTTT. The genes are TRBV4-2 and TRBJ2-3, with TRBD2 identical over 9 bases. This CDR3 has 20 residues. V dropped 2 bases and J dropped 0; count of bases not matched to a gene: 15. From germline, CDR1 is LGHNA and CDR2 YNFKEQ.

In this sample, this clonotype turned up once. The chain is built from TRBV15 and TRBJ2-1; 8 bases line up with TRBD1. With 4 bases clipped from V and 2 bases from J, the junction kept 7 bases outside the gene matches. There are 16 residues in the CDR3. Germline lookup yields CDR1 LNHNV and CDR2 YYDKDF (reference sequence). CDR3 coding DNA: TGTGCCACCAGCAAAGCCGGGACAGGCCCCTACAATGAGCAGTTCTTC. The encoded protein is CATSKAGTGPYNEQFF.

As to this clonotype: A junction boundary mismatches the germline segment, possibly from a read error. The chain employs TRBV12-3 or TRBV12-4 and TRBJ1-1, with TRBD1 matching 10 bases. This CDR3 is 14 amino acids long. The CDR3 sequence is CACSYRTGGTEAFF. CDR3 sequence (DNA): TGTGCCTGCAGTTACCGGACAGGGGGGACTGAAGCTTTCTTT.

This chain uses TRBV5-1 with TRBJ2-2; D uncertain. The CDR3 consists of 15 residues. Per germline, CDR1 SGHRS and CDR2 YFSETQ. The germline V and J ends were trimmed by 3 bases and 0 bases, with 9 bases remaining between them. CDR3 amino acids: CASSSFNANTGELFF. The CDR3 DNA reads as TGCGCCAGCAGCTCTTTCAACGCGAACACCGGGGAGCTGTTTTTT.

The V call is TRBV9, the J call TRBJ2-3; no firm D call. Trimming left V 0 bases short and J 6 bases short, with 14 bases between. Germline assignment: CDR1 SGDLS and CDR2 YYNGEE. The CDR3 sequence is 15 residues long. DNA for the CDR3: TGTGCCAGCAGCGTAGATGACCATTGGGTGGATACGCAGTATTTT. Translated, it gives CASSVDDHWVDTQYF.

The V and J genes are TRBV20-1 and TRBJ1-1, with D hard to call. Trimming stripped 3 bases from V and 1 base from J, with 12 bases between. CDR3 length: 14 residues. CDR1 is DFQATT, CDR2 SNEGSKA, per germline (reference sequence). DNA for the CDR3: TGCAGTGCTAGTGCCTTGTGGCAGAACACTGAAGCTTTCTTT. This sequence encodes CSASALWQNTEAFF.

This chain joins TRBV6-2 or TRBV6-3 and TRBJ1-5, with D unresolved. Trimming took off 2 bases at V and 6 bases at J, with 17 bases between the two ends. The V gene's germline CDR1 is MNHEY and CDR2 SVGEGT. This CDR3 is 16 amino acids long. In DNA, the CDR3 is TGTGCCAGCAGTTACGGGATGAGCCGAGGCGGTCAGCCCCAGCATTTT. Protein sequence: CASSYGMSRGGQPQHF.

V usage is TRBV20-1 and J usage is TRBJ2-4; 14 bases fit TRBD2. Matching the DNA end better, TRBJ2-7 makes the J call doubtful. The CDR3 has 15 amino acids. Germline loops: CDR1 DFQATT, CDR2 SNEGSKA (reference sequence). The CDR3 region is CSALGLAGALGEQYF. The CDR3 coding sequence is TGCAGTGCTCTGGGACTAGCGGGAGCGCTGGGCGAGCAGTACTTC.

This clonotype was observed a handful of times. The V and J genes are TRBV18 and TRBJ1-5, with a possible D match to TRBD1 (6 bases). Germline V gives CDR1 KGHSH, CDR2 LQKENI. Trimming took off 2 bases at V and 5 bases at J, with 13 bases between the two ends. This CDR3 contains 15 residues. The CDR3 nucleotides read TGTGCCAGCTCACCAAATCCAGGGGAGGATCAGCCCCAGCATTTT. As protein: CASSPNPGEDQPQHF.